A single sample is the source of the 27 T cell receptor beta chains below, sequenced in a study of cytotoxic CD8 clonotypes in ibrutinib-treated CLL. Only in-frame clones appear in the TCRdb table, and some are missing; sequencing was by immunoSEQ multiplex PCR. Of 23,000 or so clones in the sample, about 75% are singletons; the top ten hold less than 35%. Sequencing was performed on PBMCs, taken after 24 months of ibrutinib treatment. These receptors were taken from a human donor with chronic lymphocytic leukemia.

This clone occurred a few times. The CDR3, as DNA: TGTGCCAGCAGCTTGAGGCAGGGGCCCGGGGAGCTGTTTTTT. Translating gives CASSLRQGPGELFF. The chain uses TRBV5-8 and TRBJ2-2; D may be TRBD1 (6 bases). The ends were cut back, 1 base at V and 6 bases at J, with 10 bases in the middle. Germline CDR1 and CDR2: SGHTS and YDEGEE. The CDR3 sequence is 14 residues long.

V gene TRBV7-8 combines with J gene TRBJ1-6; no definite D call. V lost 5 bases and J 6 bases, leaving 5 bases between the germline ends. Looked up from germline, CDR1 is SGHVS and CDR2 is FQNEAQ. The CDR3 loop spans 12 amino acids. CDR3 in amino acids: CASSMTNSPLHF. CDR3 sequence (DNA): TGTGCCAGCAGCATGACTAATTCACCCCTCCACTTT.

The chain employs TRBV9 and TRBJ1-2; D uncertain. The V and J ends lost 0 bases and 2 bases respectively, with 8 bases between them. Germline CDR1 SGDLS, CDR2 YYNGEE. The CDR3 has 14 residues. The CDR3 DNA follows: TGTGCCAGCAGCGTAGCTAATCAAAACTATGGCTACACCTTC. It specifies CASSVANQNYGYTF.

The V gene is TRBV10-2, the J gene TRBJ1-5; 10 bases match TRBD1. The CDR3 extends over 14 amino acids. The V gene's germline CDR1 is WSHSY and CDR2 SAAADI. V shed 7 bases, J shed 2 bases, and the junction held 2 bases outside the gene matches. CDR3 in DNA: TGCGCCAGCAAGGGACAGGGGCGCAATCAGCCCCAGCATTTT. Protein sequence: CASKGQGRNQPQHF.

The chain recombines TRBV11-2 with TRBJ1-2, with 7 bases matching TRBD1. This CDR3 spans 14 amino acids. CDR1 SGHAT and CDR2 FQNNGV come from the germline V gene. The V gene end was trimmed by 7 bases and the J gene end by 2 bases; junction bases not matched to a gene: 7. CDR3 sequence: CASTPGQTNYGYTF. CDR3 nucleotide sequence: TGTGCCAGCACCCCGGGACAGACAAACTATGGCTACACCTTC.

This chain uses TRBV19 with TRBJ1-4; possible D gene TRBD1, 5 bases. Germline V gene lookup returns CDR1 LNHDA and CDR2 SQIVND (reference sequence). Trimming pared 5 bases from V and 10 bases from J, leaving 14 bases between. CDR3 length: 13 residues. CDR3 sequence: CASSVRDRVKLFF. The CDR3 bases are TGTGCCAGTAGTGTCCGGGACCGAGTAAAACTGTTTTTT.

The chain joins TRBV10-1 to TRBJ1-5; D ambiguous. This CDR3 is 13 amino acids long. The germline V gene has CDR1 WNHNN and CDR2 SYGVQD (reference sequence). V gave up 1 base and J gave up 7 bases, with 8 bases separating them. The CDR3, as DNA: TGCGCCAGCAGTGAGTTCGAAGGCCAGCCCCAGCATTTT. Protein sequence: CASSEFEGQPQHF.

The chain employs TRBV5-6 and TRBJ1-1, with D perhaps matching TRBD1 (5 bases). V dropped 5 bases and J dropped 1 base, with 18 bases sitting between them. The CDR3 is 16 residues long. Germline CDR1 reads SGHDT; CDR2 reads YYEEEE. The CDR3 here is CASSPTGGGANTEAFF. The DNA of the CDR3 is TGTGCCAGCAGTCCAACGGGTGGAGGGGCGAACACTGAAGCTTTCTTT.

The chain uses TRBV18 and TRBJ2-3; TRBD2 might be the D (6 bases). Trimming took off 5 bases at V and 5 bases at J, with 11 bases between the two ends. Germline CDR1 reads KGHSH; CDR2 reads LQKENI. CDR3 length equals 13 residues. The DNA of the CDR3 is TGTGCCAGCTCAGCGGGGTTGGAAGATACGCAGTATTTT. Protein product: CASSAGLEDTQYF.

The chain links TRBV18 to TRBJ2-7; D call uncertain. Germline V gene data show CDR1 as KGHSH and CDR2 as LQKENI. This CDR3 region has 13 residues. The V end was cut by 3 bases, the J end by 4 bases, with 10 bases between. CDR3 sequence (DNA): TGTGCCAGCTCACCCCCCCAGGAATACGAGCAGTACTTC. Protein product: CASSPPQEYEQYF. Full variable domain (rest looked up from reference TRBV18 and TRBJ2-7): NAGVMQNPRHLVRRRGQEARLRCSPMKGHSHVYWYRQLPEEGLKFMVYLQKENIIDESGMPKERFSAEFPKEGPSILRIQQVVRGDSAAYFCASSPPQEYEQYFGPGTRLTVT.

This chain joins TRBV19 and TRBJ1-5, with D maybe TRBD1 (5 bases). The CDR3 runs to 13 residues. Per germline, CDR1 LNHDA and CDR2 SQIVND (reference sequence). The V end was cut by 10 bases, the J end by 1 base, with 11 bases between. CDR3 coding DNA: TGTGCCACGGGGGAAGTGAGCAATCAGCCCCAGCATTTT. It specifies CATGEVSNQPQHF. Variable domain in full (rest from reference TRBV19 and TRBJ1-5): DGGITQSPKYLFRKEGQNVTLSCEQNLNHDAMYWYRQDPGQGLRLIYYSQIVNDFQKGDIAEGYSVSREKKESFPLTVTSAQKNPTAFYLCATGEVSNQPQHFGDGTRLSIL.

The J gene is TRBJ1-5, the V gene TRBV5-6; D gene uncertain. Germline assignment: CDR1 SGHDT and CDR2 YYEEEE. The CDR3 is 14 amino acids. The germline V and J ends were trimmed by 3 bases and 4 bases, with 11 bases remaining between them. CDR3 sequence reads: CASSSGIVNQPQHF. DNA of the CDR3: TGTGCCAGCAGCTCGGGTATTGTGAATCAGCCCCAGCATTTT.

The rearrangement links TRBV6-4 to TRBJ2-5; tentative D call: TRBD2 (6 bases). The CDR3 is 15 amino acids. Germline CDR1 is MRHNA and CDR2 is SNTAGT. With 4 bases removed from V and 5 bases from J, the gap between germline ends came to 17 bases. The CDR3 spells CASSASSGGVETQYF. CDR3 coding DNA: TGTGCCAGCAGTGCCTCCTCCGGGGGTGTCGAGACCCAGTACTTC.

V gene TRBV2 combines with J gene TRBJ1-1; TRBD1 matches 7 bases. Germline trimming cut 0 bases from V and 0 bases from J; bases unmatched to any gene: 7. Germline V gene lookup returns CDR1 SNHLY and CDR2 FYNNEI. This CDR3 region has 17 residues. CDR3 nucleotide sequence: TGTGCCAGCAGTGAAGCGACAATGGGGACAGTGAACACTGAAGCTTTCTTT. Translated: CASSEATMGTVNTEAFF.

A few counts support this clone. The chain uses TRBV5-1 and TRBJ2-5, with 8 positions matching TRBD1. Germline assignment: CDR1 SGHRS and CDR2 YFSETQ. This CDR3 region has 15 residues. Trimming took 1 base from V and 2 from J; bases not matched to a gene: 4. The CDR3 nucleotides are TGCGCCAGCAGCTTGTTGGACAGGGCGCAAGAGACCCAGTACTTC. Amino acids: CASSLLDRAQETQYF. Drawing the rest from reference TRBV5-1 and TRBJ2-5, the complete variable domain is KAGVTQTPRYLIKTRGQQVTLSCSPISGHRSVSWYQQTPGQGLQFLFEYFSETQRNKGNFPGRFSGRQFSNSRSEMNVSTLELGDSALYLCASSLLDRAQETQYFGPGTRLLVL.

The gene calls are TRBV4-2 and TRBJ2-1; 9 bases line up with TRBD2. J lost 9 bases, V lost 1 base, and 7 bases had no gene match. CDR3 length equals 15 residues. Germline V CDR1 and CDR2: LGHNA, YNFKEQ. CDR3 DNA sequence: TGTGCCAGCAGCCAAGTAGCGGGGGCCTTCGGTGAGCAGTTCTTC. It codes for CASSQVAGAFGEQFF.

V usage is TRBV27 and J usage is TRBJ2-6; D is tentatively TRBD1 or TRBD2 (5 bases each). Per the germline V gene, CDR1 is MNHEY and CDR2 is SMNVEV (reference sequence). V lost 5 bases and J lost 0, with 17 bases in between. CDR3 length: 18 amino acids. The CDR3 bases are TGTGCCAGCAGTGCCCGGGACGCCCAACACTCTGGGGCCAACGTCCTGACTTTC. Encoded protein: CASSARDAQHSGANVLTF.

The CDR3 spells CASSLNSNYGYTF. The CDR3 coding sequence is TGTGCCAGCAGTTTAAACAGTAACTATGGCTACACCTTC. The chain carries TRBV27 and TRBJ1-2, with unresolved D. The germline CDR1 and CDR2 sequences are MNHEY and SMNVEV (reference sequence). This CDR3 comprises 13 residues. V lost 2 bases to trimming and J lost 1 base, with 5 bases between them.

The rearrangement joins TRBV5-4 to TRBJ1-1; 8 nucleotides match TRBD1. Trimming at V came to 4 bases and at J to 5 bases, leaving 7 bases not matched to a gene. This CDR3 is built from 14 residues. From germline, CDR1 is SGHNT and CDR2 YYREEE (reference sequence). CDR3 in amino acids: CASSQGQAMTEAFF. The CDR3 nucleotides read TGTGCCAGCAGCCAGGGACAGGCCATGACTGAAGCTTTCTTT.

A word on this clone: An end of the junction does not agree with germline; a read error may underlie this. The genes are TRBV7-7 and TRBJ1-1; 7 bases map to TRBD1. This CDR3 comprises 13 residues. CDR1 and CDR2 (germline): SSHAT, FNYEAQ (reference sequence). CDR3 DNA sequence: TGTGCTAGCAGCCGGGACAGCTACACTGAAGCTTTCTTT. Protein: CASSRDSYTEAFF.

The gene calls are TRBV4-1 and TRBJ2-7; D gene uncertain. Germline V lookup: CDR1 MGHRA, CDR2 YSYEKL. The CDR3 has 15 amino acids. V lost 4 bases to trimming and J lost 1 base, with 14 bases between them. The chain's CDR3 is CASSLGSEPSYEQYF. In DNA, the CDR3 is TGCGCCAGCAGCCTAGGCTCGGAACCTTCCTACGAGCAGTACTTC.

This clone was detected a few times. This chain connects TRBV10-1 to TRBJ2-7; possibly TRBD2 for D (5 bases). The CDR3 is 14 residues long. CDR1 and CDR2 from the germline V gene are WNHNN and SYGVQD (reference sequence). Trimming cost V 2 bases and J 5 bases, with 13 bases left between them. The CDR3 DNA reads TGCGCCAGCAGTGAGGCGAGGGTTGGCGACGAGCAGTACTTC. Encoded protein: CASSEARVGDEQYF.

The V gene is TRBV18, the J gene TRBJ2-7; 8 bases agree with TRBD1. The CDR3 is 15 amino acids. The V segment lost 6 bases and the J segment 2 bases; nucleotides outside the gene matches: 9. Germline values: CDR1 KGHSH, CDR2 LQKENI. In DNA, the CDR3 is TGTGCCAGCTCCAAAATTCGACAGGGGCCCTACGAGCAGTACTTC. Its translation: CASSKIRQGPYEQYF.

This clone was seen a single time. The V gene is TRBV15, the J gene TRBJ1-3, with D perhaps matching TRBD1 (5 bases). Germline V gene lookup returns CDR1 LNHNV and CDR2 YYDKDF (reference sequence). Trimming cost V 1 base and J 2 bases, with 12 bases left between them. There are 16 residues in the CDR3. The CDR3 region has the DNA TGTGCCACCAGCAGAGGAGGGGACGGAACTGGAAACACCATATATTTT. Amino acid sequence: CATSRGGDGTGNTIYF.

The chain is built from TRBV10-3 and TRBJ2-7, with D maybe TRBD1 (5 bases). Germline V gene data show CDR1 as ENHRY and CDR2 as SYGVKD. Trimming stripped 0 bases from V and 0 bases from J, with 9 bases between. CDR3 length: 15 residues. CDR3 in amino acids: CAISESIDSSYEQYF. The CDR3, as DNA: TGTGCCATCAGTGAGTCAATCGACAGCTCCTACGAGCAGTACTTC.

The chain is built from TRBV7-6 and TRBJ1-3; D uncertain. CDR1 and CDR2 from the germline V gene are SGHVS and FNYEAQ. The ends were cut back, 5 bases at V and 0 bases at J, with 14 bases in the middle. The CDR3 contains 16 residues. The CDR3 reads CASSLSEADSGNTIYF. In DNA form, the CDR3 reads TGTGCCAGCAGCCTCTCCGAGGCGGACTCTGGAAACACCATATATTTT.

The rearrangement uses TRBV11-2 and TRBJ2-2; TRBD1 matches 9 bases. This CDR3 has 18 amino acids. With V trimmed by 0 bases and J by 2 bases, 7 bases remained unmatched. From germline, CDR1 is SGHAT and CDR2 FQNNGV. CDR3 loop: CASSLDLGTGRNTGELFF. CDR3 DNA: TGTGCCAGCAGCTTAGACCTTGGGACAGGGCGAAACACCGGGGAGCTGTTTTTT.